This T cell receptor beta chain was captured in a study of STAT5B mutations in CD4+ large granular lymphocyte leukemia. CDR1 is SGDLS, CDR2 YYNGEE, per germline. The CDR3 contains 14 residues. The V end was cut by 3 bases, the J end by 6 bases, with 13 bases between. Generated by immunoSEQ multiplex PCR, the TCRdb table keeps only in-frame clones and is missing some. The table includes 45,000 to 55,000 clones, 70% detected once. The origin of this receptor is a human donor in good health. This chain joins TRBV9 and TRBJ2-1, with D unclear. The sequenced material came from CD4+ T cells from blood buffy coats. CDR3 sequence: CASSDDPWGNEQFF. The CDR3 coding sequence is TGTGCCAGCAGCGATGACCCATGGGGCAATGAGCAGTTCTTC.